Below, 28 T cell receptor beta chains from the same sample are listed, as sequenced in a study of CD8 T cells in ankylosing spondylitis. TCRdb recomputed calls from the 5' RACE reads with MiXCR, one row per CDR3 protein. The table includes around 250,000 distinct CDR3 sequences, about 10% detected once. Sequencing input: blood, either unsorted or a sorted T cell fraction (not recorded which). Receptor source: a male donor with ankylosing spondylitis or in good health (not recorded which).

This clonotype was seen at least ten times. The chain has TRBV29-1 and TRBJ2-3; perhaps D is TRBD1 or TRBD2 (7 bases each). Trimming took off 1 base at V and 4 bases at J, with 15 bases between the two ends. Germline CDR1 is SQVTM and CDR2 is ANQGSEA. The CDR3 consists of 15 residues. The CDR3 loop is CSVEGDQGGSDTQYF. The DNA of the CDR3 is TGCAGCGTTGAAGGGGATCAGGGGGGGTCAGATACGCAGTATTTT.

This clonotype was counted ten times or more. The rearrangement links TRBV18 to TRBJ2-7; 9 positions agree with TRBD1. CDR1 KGHSH and CDR2 LQKENI come from the germline V gene. V was pared by 2 bases and J by 3 bases, with 8 bases of the junction left unmatched. This CDR3 region has 16 residues. CDR3 nucleotide sequence: TGTGCCAGCTCACCAGGGGACAGGGCTTATTACTACGAGCAGTACTTC. Protein sequence: CASSPGDRAYYYEQYF.

This clonotype was found a few times. A much larger clone differs from this one at a single base, so this may be a read error. The chain joins TRBV5-1 to TRBJ2-7; 10 positions agree with TRBD2. This CDR3 has 15 residues. CDR1 is SGHRS and CDR2 is YFSETQ in the germline V gene. The CDR3 DNA sequence: TGCGTCAGCAGCCCGACGACTAGCGGGTTAGACGAGCAGTACTTC. Translating it yields CVSSPTTSGLDEQYF.

This clonotype has at least ten counts. V gene TRBV12-3 or TRBV12-4 combines with J gene TRBJ1-2; weak D call: TRBD1 (6 bases). Trimming removed 5 bases at V and 5 bases at J, with 18 bases between. CDR3 length: 15 residues. CDR3 in amino acids: CASSPLGRDIYGYTF. Here the CDR3 DNA reads TGTGCCAGCAGTCCCTTGGGCAGGGACATATATGGCTACACCTTC.

This chain links TRBV20-1 with TRBJ1-1; D remains unclear. CDR1 and CDR2 (germline): DFQATT, SNEGSKA (reference sequence). The CDR3 extends over 13 amino acids. Between the trimmed V and J ends, which lost 2 bases and 5 bases, there was a span of 12 bases. The CDR3 DNA reads as TGCAGTGCTAGAATGGCCGGGGATACTGAAGCTTTCTTT. Encoded protein: CSARMAGDTEAFF.

V and J are TRBV7-8 and TRBJ2-1; TRBD1 matches 11 bases. V was pared by 3 bases and J by 9 bases, with 7 bases of the junction left unmatched. The CDR3 is 15 residues long. Germline CDR1 and CDR2: SGHVS and FQNEAQ. For the CDR3, the DNA is TGTGCCAGCAGCTTCTGGACAGGGGGCGAGGTTGAGCAGTTCTTC. Translated: CASSFWTGGEVEQFF.

This clonotype was detected many times. This chain connects TRBV5-1 to TRBJ2-2, with D possibly TRBD2 on 6 matching bases. CDR1 is SGHRS, CDR2 YFSETQ, per germline. The CDR3 is 15 amino acids. Trimming shortened V by 5 bases and J by 4 bases, and 15 bases separated the two germline ends. CDR3 loop: CASRGGGGATGELFF. The CDR3, as DNA: TGCGCCAGCAGGGGAGGCGGCGGGGCCACCGGGGAGCTGTTTTTT. The entire variable domain, with the rest obtained from reference TRBV5-1 and TRBJ2-2, is as follows: KAGVTQTPRYLIKTRGQQVTLSCSPISGHRSVSWYQQTPGQGLQFLFEYFSETQRNKGNFPGRFSGRQFSNSRSEMNVSTLELGDSALYLCASRGGGGATGELFFGEGSRLTVL.

The gene calls are TRBV29-1 and TRBJ1-1; no definite D call. V shed 0 bases and J shed 2 bases, with 10 bases lying between them. This CDR3 contains 14 residues. Germline V gene sequence: CDR1 SQVTM, CDR2 ANQGSEA. CDR3 loop: CSVEEPDGNTEAFF. CDR3 nucleotides: TGCAGCGTTGAAGAGCCCGACGGAAACACTGAAGCTTTCTTT.

This clonotype was detected ten times or more. V is TRBV5-1 and J is TRBJ2-5; 12 nucleotides match TRBD1. Trimming removed 4 bases from V and 6 bases from J; junction bases left unmatched: 7. The V gene's germline CDR1 is SGHRS and CDR2 YFSETQ. The CDR3 runs 15 residues. Here the CDR3 reads CASSRGQGARQTQYF. DNA for the CDR3: TGCGCCAGCAGCCGGGGACAGGGGGCGCGTCAGACCCAGTACTTC.

This clonotype occurred many times. The rearrangement links TRBV20-1 to TRBJ2-3, with D possibly being TRBD1 or TRBD2 (6 bases each). The V and J ends lost 3 bases and 5 bases respectively, with 9 bases between them. The CDR3 loop spans 12 amino acids. Germline V gene data show CDR1 as DFQATT and CDR2 as SNEGSKA (reference sequence). CDR3 sequence: CSASRGRDTQYF. The CDR3 DNA follows: TGCAGTGCTAGTCGGGGGCGAGATACGCAGTATTTT.

In this sample, this clonotype turned up many times. The V and J genes are TRBV5-1 and TRBJ1-1, with a possible D match to TRBD1 (6 bases). Germline V gene lookup returns CDR1 SGHRS and CDR2 YFSETQ. Deletions cut 1 base from V and 2 bases from J, with 9 bases between. CDR3 length: 14 residues. Here the CDR3 reads CASSLRGDNTEAFF. The CDR3 nucleotides are TGCGCCAGCAGCTTGAGGGGGGATAACACTGAAGCTTTCTTT.

The rearrangement joins TRBV27 to TRBJ2-2, with D perhaps TRBD2 (5 bases). Trimming took off 8 bases at V and 2 bases at J, with 12 bases between the two ends. The CDR3 runs 14 residues. Per germline, CDR1 MNHEY and CDR2 SMNVEV (reference sequence). The CDR3 protein is CASARGENTGELFF. The CDR3 DNA sequence: TGTGCCAGCGCCCGGGGAGAAAACACCGGGGAGCTGTTTTTT.

This clonotype has a count of ten or more. The chain is built from TRBV12-3 or TRBV12-4 and TRBJ2-7, with 7 bases identical to TRBD1. The V segment lost 3 bases and the J segment 7 bases; nucleotides outside the gene matches: 6. The CDR3 consists of 13 residues. CDR3 amino acids: CASSFSTGQEQYF. The CDR3 DNA sequence: TGTGCCAGCAGTTTCTCCACGGGACAGGAGCAGTACTTC.

This clonotype was observed a handful of times. The CDR3 DNA reads TGTGCTGTACAGGGGTCCTACAATGAGCAGTTCTTC. Protein product: CAVQGSYNEQFF. V is TRBV30 and J is TRBJ2-1; TRBD1 aligns across 7 bases. The CDR3 has 12 residues. Germline CDR1 and CDR2: GTSNPN and SVGIG (reference sequence).

This clonotype has more than one count but fewer than ten. The chain employs TRBV28 and TRBJ2-7; D possibly corresponds to TRBD1 (6 bases). The CDR3 is made up of 13 amino acids. Germline V gives CDR1 MDHEN, CDR2 SYDVKM. The ends were cut back, 6 bases at V and 6 bases at J, with 15 bases in the middle. CDR3 in amino acids: CASRPRDIIEQYF. The CDR3 nucleotides are TGTGCCAGCAGGCCCCGGGACATAATCGAGCAGTACTTC.

Points on this clonotype: This sequence may be a read error, since a much larger clone differs from it by one base. The rearrangement joins TRBV7-7 to TRBJ2-1, with D possibly TRBD2 on 5 matching bases. The CDR3 covers 15 residues. Trimming shortened V by 5 bases and J by 5 bases, and 16 bases separated the two germline ends. Germline V gene sequence: CDR1 SSHAT, CDR2 FNYEAQ (reference sequence). As DNA, the CDR3 is TGTGCCAGCAGCCCCCCAGGTGGGAGAAACAATGAGCAGTTCTTC. Translated, it gives CASSPPGGRNNEQFF.

This clonotype was observed a handful of times. The rearrangement joins TRBV20-1 to TRBJ2-5; 10 bases are a match to TRBD2. Looked up from germline, CDR1 is DFQATT and CDR2 is SNEGSKA (reference sequence). The CDR3 contains 17 residues. V trimming: 5 bases; J trimming: 4 bases; junction bases outside the gene matches: 16. The CDR3 protein is CSAHPGLAKEDRETQYF. CDR3 bases: TGCAGTGCTCATCCGGGACTAGCGAAAGAGGATCGAGAGACCCAGTACTTC.

The chain is built from TRBV20-1 and TRBJ2-1; 11 positions match TRBD2. The CDR3 has 18 amino acids. J was trimmed by 6 bases and V by 6 bases; bases with no gene match: 19. CDR1 and CDR2 (germline): DFQATT, SNEGSKA (reference sequence). CDR3 protein: CSALGIAGGIWAGNEQFF. CDR3 DNA sequence: TGCAGTGCCCTTGGGATAGCGGGAGGGATCTGGGCGGGCAATGAGCAGTTCTTC.

The V gene is TRBV5-1, the J gene TRBJ2-3, with TRBD2 as a possible D gene (6 bases). The germline gives CDR1 SGHRS, CDR2 YFSETQ. The CDR3 totals 15 residues. The V gene lost 1 base and the J gene lost 6 bases, with 15 bases spanning the gap. The CDR3 bases are TGCGCCAGCAGCTTGCAAAGCACGGGGGAGGATACGCAGTATTTT. This codes for CASSLQSTGEDTQYF.

The sample holds many counts of this clonotype. The chain has TRBV20-1 and TRBJ2-3, with D unclear. V dropped 6 bases and J dropped 1 base, with 14 bases sitting between them. Germline CDR1 reads DFQATT; CDR2 reads SNEGSKA (reference sequence). CDR3 length: 14 amino acids. CDR3 DNA: TGCAGTGCCTCCCACGGCGAACGCACAGATACGCAGTATTTT. It translates to CSASHGERTDTQYF.

At least ten counts were recorded for this clonotype. The chain is built from TRBV4-2 and TRBJ2-5; 8 bases align to TRBD2. CDR1 LGHNA and CDR2 YNFKEQ come from the germline V gene. J lost 7 bases, V lost 3 bases, and 16 bases had no gene match. This CDR3 spans 17 amino acids. The chain's CDR3 is CASSHDPSGSAGGTQYF. Here the CDR3 DNA reads TGTGCCAGCAGCCACGACCCGAGCGGGAGTGCGGGAGGGACCCAGTACTTC.

V gene TRBV5-1 combines with J gene TRBJ2-1, with 9 bases fitting TRBD2. The trim removed 1 base at V and 10 bases at J, leaving 3 bases unmatched. The CDR3 consists of 13 residues. CDR1 is SGHRS and CDR2 is YFSETQ in the germline V gene. The DNA for the CDR3 is TGCGCCAGCAGCTTGACTAGCGGGCGGGAGCAGTTCTTC. Amino acids: CASSLTSGREQFF.

This clonotype was observed many times. The genes are TRBV15 and TRBJ1-1; a weak D match, TRBD1 (5 bases). CDR1 and CDR2 from the germline V gene are LNHNV and YYDKDF (reference sequence). This CDR3 is built from 14 residues. V gave up 5 bases and J gave up 4 bases, with 14 bases separating them. The CDR3 protein is CATSATRGGTEAFF. The CDR3 nucleotides are TGTGCCACCAGCGCAACCCGGGGGGGCACTGAAGCTTTCTTT.

This chain joins TRBV27 and TRBJ2-7, with no clear D. CDR3 size: 12 residues. The ends were cut back, 3 bases at V and 5 bases at J, with 8 bases in the middle. From germline, CDR1 is MNHEY and CDR2 SMNVEV (reference sequence). The CDR3 sequence is CASSFRNDEQYF. The CDR3 DNA sequence: TGTGCCAGCAGTTTTCGAAATGACGAGCAGTACTTC.

This clonotype showed up just a few times. The chain links TRBV7-9 to TRBJ2-1, with 7 bases aligning to TRBD2. Per the germline V gene, CDR1 is SEHNR and CDR2 is FQNEAQ (reference sequence). The length of the CDR3 is 15 residues. With 3 bases clipped from V and 3 bases from J, the junction kept 5 bases outside the gene matches. The chain's CDR3 is CASSFASGNYNEQFF. For the CDR3, the DNA is TGTGCCAGCAGCTTTGCTAGCGGCAACTACAATGAGCAGTTCTTC.

This clonotype was recorded many times. The chain couples TRBV5-1 to TRBJ2-7; unclear D gene. Germline CDR1 reads SGHRS; CDR2 reads YFSETQ. This CDR3 is 15 amino acids long. V lost 1 base and J 4 bases, leaving 15 bases between the germline ends. CDR3 DNA: TGCGCCAGCAGCTTGTCCTCAGCCGGTGAATACGAGCAGTACTTC. The encoded protein is CASSLSSAGEYEQYF.

This clonotype was observed a handful of times. The chain joins TRBV2 to TRBJ2-7; 9 bases map to TRBD2. CDR1 and CDR2 from the germline V gene are SNHLY and FYNNEI. The CDR3 covers 13 residues. Trimming removed 7 bases from V and 3 bases from J; junction bases left unmatched: 4. The CDR3 is CASKAGGFYEQYF. The CDR3 DNA follows: TGTGCCAGCAAAGCGGGGGGATTCTACGAGCAGTACTTC.

This clonotype was detected ten times or more. This sequence joins TRBV10-3 and TRBJ1-4; 9 bases are shared with TRBD1. V shed 4 bases and J 8 bases; nucleotides not matched to a gene: 5. Germline V gene data show CDR1 as ENHRY and CDR2 as SYGVKD. CDR3 length: 14 amino acids. DNA of the CDR3: TGTGCCATCAGTGTGGGACAGGGTGGCGAAAAACTGTTTTTT. Amino acids: CAISVGQGGEKLFF.